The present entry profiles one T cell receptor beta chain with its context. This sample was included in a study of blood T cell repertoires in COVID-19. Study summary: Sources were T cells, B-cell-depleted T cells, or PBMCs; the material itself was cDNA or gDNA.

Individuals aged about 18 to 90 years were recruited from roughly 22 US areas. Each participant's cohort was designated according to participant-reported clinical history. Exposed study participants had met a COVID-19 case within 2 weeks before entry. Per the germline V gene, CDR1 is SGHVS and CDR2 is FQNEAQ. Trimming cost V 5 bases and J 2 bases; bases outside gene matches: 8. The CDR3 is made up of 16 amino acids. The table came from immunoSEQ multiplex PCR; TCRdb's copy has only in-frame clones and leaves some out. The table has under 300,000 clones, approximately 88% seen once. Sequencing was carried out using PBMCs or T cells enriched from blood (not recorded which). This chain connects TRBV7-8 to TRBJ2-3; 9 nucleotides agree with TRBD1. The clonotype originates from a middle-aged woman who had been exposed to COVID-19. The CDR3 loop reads CASSDHGQGITDTQYF. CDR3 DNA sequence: TGTGCCAGCAGCGACCATGGACAGGGGATCACAGATACGCAGTATTTT.